This T cell receptor beta chain was documented in a study of radiotherapy plus CTLA-4 blockade in lung cancer. Study findings and constraints: Blood TCR clones of tumor origin expanded after radiotherapy plus ipilimumab. Reportedly, early blood T cell clone dynamics best predicted response, with interferon-beta.

V was clipped by 9 bases and J by 3 bases; unmatched bases: 4. Germline V gives CDR1 SEHNR, CDR2 FQNEAQ (reference sequence). There are 12 residues in the CDR3. Some clones are missing from TCRdb's copy, which holds only in-frame ones; the method was immunoSEQ multiplex PCR. Of under 65,000 clones listed, 82% were seen once; the top ten hold about 6.1%. Remarks on this clone: The antigen is not known.

The source is a human donor with non-small cell lung cancer whose response to radiotherapy plus ipilimumab could not be evaluated. The sequencing here drew on peripheral blood, taken from a patient treated with radiotherapy plus ipilimumab. The chain links TRBV7-9 to TRBJ1-2; 7 nucleotides match TRBD1. DNA for the CDR3: TGTGCCAGTACTACAGGGGACTATGGCTACACCTTC. Translation: CASTTGDYGYTF. The full variable domain, rest sourced from reference TRBV7-9 and TRBJ1-2, is DTGVSQNPRHKITKRGQNVTFRCDPISEHNRLYWYRQTLGQGPEFLTYFQNEAQLEKSRLLSDRFSAERPKGSFSTLEIQRTEQGDSAMYLCASTTGDYGYTFGSGTRLTVV.